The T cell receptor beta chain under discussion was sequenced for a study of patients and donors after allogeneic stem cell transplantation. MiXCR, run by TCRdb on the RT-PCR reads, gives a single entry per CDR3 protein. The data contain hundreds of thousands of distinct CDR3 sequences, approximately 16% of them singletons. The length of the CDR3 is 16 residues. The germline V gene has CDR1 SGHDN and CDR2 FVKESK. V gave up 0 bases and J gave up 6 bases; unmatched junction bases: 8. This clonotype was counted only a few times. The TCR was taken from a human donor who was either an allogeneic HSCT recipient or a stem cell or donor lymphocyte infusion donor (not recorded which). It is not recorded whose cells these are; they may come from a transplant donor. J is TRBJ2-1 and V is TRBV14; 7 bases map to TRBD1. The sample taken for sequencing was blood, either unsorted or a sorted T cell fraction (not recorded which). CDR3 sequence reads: CASSQERGRLFNEQFF. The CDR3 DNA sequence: TGTGCCAGCAGCCAAGAGAGGGGGCGCTTGTTCAATGAGCAGTTCTTC.